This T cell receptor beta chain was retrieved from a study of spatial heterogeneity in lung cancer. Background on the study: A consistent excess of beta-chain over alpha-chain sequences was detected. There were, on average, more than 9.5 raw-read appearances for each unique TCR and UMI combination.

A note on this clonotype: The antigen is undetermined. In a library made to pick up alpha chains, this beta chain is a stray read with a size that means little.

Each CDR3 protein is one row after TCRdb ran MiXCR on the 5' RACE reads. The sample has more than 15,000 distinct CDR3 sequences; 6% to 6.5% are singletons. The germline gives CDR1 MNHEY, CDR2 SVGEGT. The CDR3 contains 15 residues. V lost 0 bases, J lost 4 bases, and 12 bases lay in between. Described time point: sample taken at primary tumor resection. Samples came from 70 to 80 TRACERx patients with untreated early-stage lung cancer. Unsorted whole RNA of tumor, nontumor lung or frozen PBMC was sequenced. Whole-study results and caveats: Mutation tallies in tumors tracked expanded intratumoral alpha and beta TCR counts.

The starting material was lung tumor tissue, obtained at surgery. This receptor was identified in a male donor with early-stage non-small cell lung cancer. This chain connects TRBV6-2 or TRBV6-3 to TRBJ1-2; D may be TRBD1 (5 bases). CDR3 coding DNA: TGTGCCAGCAGTTACTCCCGGGGCAGAAGCTATGGCTACACCTTC. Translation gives CASSYSRGRSYGYTF.